These 30 T cell receptor beta chains were sequenced from one sample in a study of T-cell memory formation after mild COVID-19. A single record per CDR3 protein comes from TCRdb applying MiXCR to the 5' RACE reads. The table has 200,000 to 300,000 distinct CDR3 sequences, 7.5% to 10% seen once. Sequenced material: PBMCs or a T cell subset sorted from them (not recorded which). Every receptor here comes from a young man who had mild COVID-19 (a few samples of this study predate the infection). Cell type and time point are not known.

In its sample, this clonotype was seen a few times. The genes are TRBV7-9 and TRBJ1-1; D not resolved. This CDR3 is built from 14 residues. The germline V gene encodes CDR1 SEHNR and CDR2 FQNEAQ (reference sequence). V lost 4 bases and J lost 10, with 19 bases in between. Written as DNA, the CDR3 is TGTGCCAGCAGCTCCCCTTCAAGTCGGACCCGAGCTTTCTTT. Protein product: CASSSPSSRTRAFF.

This clonotype was recorded a few times. The chain joins TRBV20-1 to TRBJ1-1, with TRBD1 matching 8 bases. With V trimmed by 0 bases and J by 4 bases, 4 bases remained unmatched. Germline assignment: CDR1 DFQATT and CDR2 SNEGSKA (reference sequence). The CDR3 length is 14 residues. This chain's CDR3 is CSARDQGARTEAFF. The CDR3 DNA follows: TGCAGTGCTAGAGATCAGGGGGCGCGCACTGAAGCTTTCTTT.

In its sample, this clonotype was seen a few times. This chain links TRBV9 with TRBJ1-6, with no clear D. This CDR3 is 14 amino acids long. The V gene's germline CDR1 is SGDLS and CDR2 YYNGEE. V was trimmed by 1 base and J by 8 bases, leaving 10 bases between them. For the CDR3, the DNA is TGTGCCAGCAGCGTACATCTCCGGGATTCACCCCTCCACTTT. This translates into CASSVHLRDSPLHF.

This clonotype was counted between two and nine times. This chain joins TRBV5-1 and TRBJ2-5, with D tentatively TRBD2 (5 bases). This CDR3 comprises 14 residues. V dropped 1 base and J dropped 1 base, with 8 bases sitting between them. Germline assignment: CDR1 SGHRS and CDR2 YFSETQ. The CDR3 DNA reads TGCGCCAGCAGCTTGAGTCTAGCCCAAGAGACCCAGTACTTC. It specifies CASSLSLAQETQYF. Full variable domain (outside the CDR3, taken from reference TRBV5-1 and TRBJ2-5): KAGVTQTPRYLIKTRGQQVTLSCSPISGHRSVSWYQQTPGQGLQFLFEYFSETQRNKGNFPGRFSGRQFSNSRSEMNVSTLELGDSALYLCASSLSLAQETQYFGPGTRLLVL.

The V and J genes are TRBV30 and TRBJ2-2; D unclear. Trimming shortened V by 0 bases and J by 4 bases, and 6 bases separated the two germline ends. This CDR3 has 13 amino acids. The V gene's germline CDR1 is GTSNPN and CDR2 SVGIG (reference sequence). CDR3 in amino acids: CAWSVLSTGELFF. The CDR3 DNA reads TGTGCCTGGAGTGTACTCAGCACCGGGGAGCTGTTTTTT.

This clonotype appeared many times. The chain joins TRBV18 to TRBJ2-7; unclear D gene. This CDR3 spans 13 amino acids. Germline V gives CDR1 KGHSH, CDR2 LQKENI. V shed 1 base and J shed 2 bases, with 6 bases lying between them. CDR3 bases: TGTGCCAGCTCACCACAGGGTACCTACGAGCAGTACGTC. Translated: CASSPQGTYEQYV.

There are many counts of this clonotype. The chain links TRBV7-9 to TRBJ1-5; unclear D gene. The CDR3 is 14 amino acids. Trimming shortened V by 3 bases and J by 1 base, and 7 bases separated the two germline ends. Germline lookup yields CDR1 SEHNR and CDR2 FQNEAQ (reference sequence). The CDR3: CASSLLGSNQPQHF. CDR3 nucleotide sequence: TGTGCCAGCAGCTTGTTGGGGAGCAATCAGCCCCAGCATTTT.

This clonotype was picked up many times. The V call is TRBV6-5, the J call TRBJ2-3; D unclear. The CDR3 has 12 residues. Germline V gene sequence: CDR1 MNHEY, CDR2 SVGAGI. V was shortened by 8 bases and J by 7 bases, with 13 bases between the two germline ends. Here the CDR3 reads CASGLSGYTQYF. As DNA, the CDR3 is TGTGCCAGCGGCCTGTCTGGGTATACGCAGTATTTT.

There are many counts of this clonotype. This chain uses TRBV9 with TRBJ2-3, with unresolved D. The CDR3 loop spans 13 amino acids. Germline V CDR1 and CDR2: SGDLS, YYNGEE. V lost 4 bases and J 3 bases, leaving 9 bases between the germline ends. DNA of the CDR3: TGTGCCAGCAGCTACTACACGACAGATACGCAGTATTTT. It is translated as CASSYYTTDTQYF.

In this sample, this clonotype turned up many times. J is TRBJ1-1 and V is TRBV5-5; D gene ambiguous. CDR1 SGHKS and CDR2 YYEKEE come from the germline V gene (reference sequence). V shed 1 base and J shed 2 bases, with 12 bases lying between them. CDR3 length: 15 amino acids. The CDR3 sequence: CASSLRQSANTEAFF. CDR3 DNA: TGTGCCAGCAGCTTGCGCCAGTCGGCAAACACTGAAGCTTTCTTT.

This clonotype has a handful of counts. The V call is TRBV7-2, the J call TRBJ1-1; D gene ambiguous. Germline CDR1 SGHTA, CDR2 FQGNSA. CDR3 size: 12 residues. The V end lost 2 bases, the J end lost 8 bases, and 9 bases lay between the germline ends. CDR3 in DNA: TGTGCCAGCAGCTTAAGGCTTGGCGAAGCTTTCTTT. Protein sequence: CASSLRLGEAFF.

This clonotype has only a few counts. This chain joins TRBV5-1 and TRBJ2-3; D is possibly TRBD2 (5 bases). Trimming took off 0 bases at V and 6 bases at J, with 14 bases between the two ends. This CDR3 has 15 amino acids. Germline values: CDR1 SGHRS, CDR2 YFSETQ. The CDR3 reads CASSLESTGKDTQYF. The CDR3 DNA is TGCGCCAGCAGCTTGGAAAGCACGGGGAAGGATACGCAGTATTTT.

This rearrangement joins TRBV19 to TRBJ1-4; no firm D call. Trimming took off 3 bases at V and 1 base at J, with 12 bases between the two ends. This CDR3 region has 16 residues. Germline values: CDR1 LNHDA, CDR2 SQIVND (reference sequence). The CDR3 DNA reads as TGTGCCAGTAGTATCCCGCTTGAGGGAACTAATGAAAAACTGTTTTTT. Protein: CASSIPLEGTNEKLFF.

The V and J genes are TRBV19 and TRBJ2-7; TRBD1 agrees at 9 bases. V lost 9 bases, J lost 0 bases, and 3 bases stayed unmatched. This CDR3 spans 13 amino acids. Germline V gene sequence: CDR1 LNHDA, CDR2 SQIVND (reference sequence). CDR3 protein: CARTGGDSYEQYV. The CDR3 nucleotides are TGTGCCAGGACAGGGGGAGACTCCTACGAGCAGTACGTC.

The table lists this clonotype with many counts. The chain has TRBV7-2 and TRBJ1-6; 8 bases fit TRBD1. The CDR3 extends over 13 amino acids. The J segment lost 10 bases and the V segment lost 3 bases, leaving 2 bases of the junction unmatched. Germline CDR1 and CDR2: SGHTA and FQGNSA. The CDR3: CASSFRQGSPLHF. The CDR3 region has the DNA TGTGCCAGCAGCTTCAGACAGGGGTCACCCCTCCACTTT. Together with reference TRBV7-2 and TRBJ1-6, the CDR3 gives the full variable domain: GAGVSQSPSNKVTEKGKDVELRCDPISGHTALYWYRQSLGQGLEFLIYFQGNSAPDKSGLPSDRFSAERTGGSVSTLTIQRTQQEDSAVYLCASSFRQGSPLHFGNGTRLTVT.

This clonotype has only a few counts. The DNA of the CDR3 is TGCAGCGTTGACGGGACGGTTGTTCAAGAGACCCAGTACTTC. Its protein is CSVDGTVVQETQYF. The chain combines TRBV29-1 with TRBJ2-5; D might be TRBD1 or TRBD2, each matching 5 bases. The CDR3 spans 14 residues. With 3 bases removed from V and 2 bases from J, the gap between germline ends came to 13 bases. From germline, CDR1 is SQVTM and CDR2 ANQGSEA.

The J gene is TRBJ1-1, the V gene TRBV5-5; 7 positions match TRBD1. The CDR3 has 15 amino acids. V shed 3 bases, J shed 0 bases, and the junction held 5 bases outside the gene matches. Germline values: CDR1 SGHKS, CDR2 YYEKEE (reference sequence). The CDR3 region has the DNA TGTGCCAGCAGCTCCTCGGGACAGATGAACACTGAAGCTTTCTTT. Translation gives CASSSSGQMNTEAFF.

This chain joins TRBV20-1 and TRBJ1-5; 9 bases line up with TRBD1. Germline CDR1 is DFQATT and CDR2 is SNEGSKA (reference sequence). Unmatched junction bases numbered 6, after V lost 6 bases and J lost 6 bases. The CDR3 contains 13 residues. The CDR3 region is CSAMGQGRQPQHF. Written as DNA, the CDR3 is TGCAGTGCCATGGGACAGGGTCGTCAGCCCCAGCATTTT.

The chain joins TRBV5-5 to TRBJ2-3; 8 bases match TRBD2. The germline CDR1 and CDR2 sequences are SGHKS and YYEKEE (reference sequence). The length of the CDR3 is 17 residues. V dropped 3 bases and J dropped 2; count of bases not matched to a gene: 11. CDR3 protein: CASSSSLTSEFTDTQYF. CDR3 DNA: TGTGCCAGCAGCTCGTCCTTGACTAGCGAGTTCACAGATACGCAGTATTTT.

The chain carries TRBV7-3 and TRBJ2-1; 12 positions agree with TRBD2. The germline CDR1 and CDR2 sequences are SGHTA and FQGTGA. This CDR3 spans 17 amino acids. Unmatched junction bases numbered 8, after V lost 3 bases and J lost 5 bases. This CDR3 is CASSFQLAGGVHNEQFF. CDR3 nucleotides: TGTGCCAGCAGCTTCCAACTAGCGGGGGGAGTTCACAATGAGCAGTTCTTC. Together with reference TRBV7-3 and TRBJ2-1, the CDR3 gives the full variable domain: GAGVSQTPSNKVTEKGKYVELRCDPISGHTALYWYRQSLGQGPEFLIYFQGTGAADDSGLPNDRFFAVRPEGSVSTLKIQRTERGDSAVYLCASSFQLAGGVHNEQFFGPGTRLTVL.

This clonotype was detected a few times. V usage is TRBV5-1 and J usage is TRBJ2-1; D tentatively fits TRBD1 or TRBD2 (5 bases each). V gave up 4 bases and J gave up 0 bases, with 14 bases separating them. The CDR3 is 16 amino acids. Germline CDR1 reads SGHRS; CDR2 reads YFSETQ. This chain's CDR3 is CASSDLIGGSYNEQFF. The DNA of the CDR3 is TGCGCCAGCAGCGACCTAATTGGGGGCTCCTACAATGAGCAGTTCTTC. Variable domain in full (rest from reference TRBV5-1 and TRBJ2-1): KAGVTQTPRYLIKTRGQQVTLSCSPISGHRSVSWYQQTPGQGLQFLFEYFSETQRNKGNFPGRFSGRQFSNSRSEMNVSTLELGDSALYLCASSDLIGGSYNEQFFGPGTRLTVL.

This chain links TRBV11-3 with TRBJ2-3; 8 bases are a match to TRBD2. The CDR3 has 15 residues. Trimming took 3 bases from V and 6 from J; bases not matched to a gene: 8. Germline CDR1 SGHNT, CDR2 YENEEA. The CDR3 nucleotides read TGTGCCAGCAGCTTCTCGGGGGGGCAGCCTGATACGCAGTATTTT. This translates into CASSFSGGQPDTQYF.

This clonotype was seen many times. The CDR3 is CASSLVGAATYNEQFF. CDR3 coding DNA: TGTGCCAGCAGCTTAGTAGGGGCAGCTACCTACAATGAGCAGTTCTTC. The gene calls are TRBV7-2 and TRBJ2-1; TRBD1 is a possible D gene (5 bases). The CDR3 loop spans 16 amino acids. Germline CDR1 SGHTA, CDR2 FQGNSA. V lost 1 base and J 2 bases, leaving 12 bases between the germline ends.

CDR3 sequence reads: CASSKTGGGTDTQYF. The DNA of the CDR3 is TGTGCCAGCAGTAAGACAGGGGGCGGAACAGATACGCAGTATTTT. The genes are TRBV28 and TRBJ2-3; 10 nucleotides line up with TRBD1. V gave up 5 bases and J gave up 3 bases; unmatched junction bases: 5. The germline CDR1 and CDR2 sequences are MDHEN and SYDVKM. The CDR3 has 15 amino acids.

The rearrangement joins TRBV7-3 to TRBJ2-5; 7 bases agree with TRBD2. The CDR3 contains 15 residues. Trimming at V came to 3 bases and at J to 1 base, leaving 5 bases not matched to a gene. The germline V gene encodes CDR1 SGHTA and CDR2 FQGTGA. CDR3 region: CASSFRGGPQETQYF. CDR3 sequence (DNA): TGTGCCAGCAGCTTCCGCGGGGGTCCCCAAGAGACCCAGTACTTC. Looking up the rest from reference TRBV7-3 and TRBJ2-5 gives the full variable domain: GAGVSQTPSNKVTEKGKYVELRCDPISGHTALYWYRQSLGQGPEFLIYFQGTGAADDSGLPNDRFFAVRPEGSVSTLKIQRTERGDSAVYLCASSFRGGPQETQYFGPGTRLLVL.

This clonotype was detected a few times. This chain joins TRBV5-1 and TRBJ1-4, with D possibly matching TRBD1 (5 bases). Germline V gene sequence: CDR1 SGHRS, CDR2 YFSETQ. The CDR3 length is 15 residues. Trimming removed 2 bases from V and 7 bases from J, with 15 bases in between. The CDR3 here is CASSLQAGFGEKLFF. In DNA form, the CDR3 reads TGCGCCAGCAGCTTACAGGCCGGGTTCGGTGAAAAACTGTTTTTT.

The V call is TRBV6-1, the J call TRBJ1-3, with D uncertain. CDR1 is MNHNS and CDR2 is SASEGT in the germline V gene. With 5 bases removed from V and 4 bases from J, the gap between germline ends came to 18 bases. The CDR3 covers 16 residues. DNA of the CDR3: TGTGCCAGCAGTCGCCAGGAGGTCGCGTCCGGAAACACCATATATTTT. This sequence encodes CASSRQEVASGNTIYF.

This clonotype was found a few times. J is TRBJ2-1 and V is TRBV29-1, with 11 bases identical to TRBD2. This CDR3 has 17 residues. Losses at the gene ends were 7 bases for V and 0 bases for J; bases not matched to a gene: 11. Germline V gene sequence: CDR1 SQVTM, CDR2 ANQGSEA. DNA of the CDR3: TGCAGCGCACATGGGACTAGCGGCCATCACTCCTACAATGAGCAGTTCTTC. Its protein product is CSAHGTSGHHSYNEQFF.

J is TRBJ2-1 and V is TRBV29-1; D possibly matches TRBD1 or TRBD2 (5 bases each). The CDR3 length is 10 residues. Between the trimmed V and J ends, which lost 7 bases and 7 bases, there was a span of 8 bases. CDR1 is SQVTM and CDR2 is ANQGSEA in the germline V gene. The CDR3 DNA follows: TGCAGCGCGAGGGGAAATGAGCAGTTCTTC. Amino acid sequence: CSARGNEQFF.

Many counts were recorded for this clonotype. This chain connects TRBV11-2 to TRBJ2-7, with D maybe TRBD2 (6 bases). This CDR3 has 14 residues. Per the germline V gene, CDR1 is SGHAT and CDR2 is FQNNGV. Trimming pared 5 bases from V and 0 bases from J, leaving 11 bases between. This CDR3 reads CASSTRLGSYEQYF. CDR3 DNA sequence: TGTGCCAGCAGCACCCGACTAGGCTCCTACGAGCAGTACTTC.